These T cell receptor beta chains were read from a single sample in a study of beta chain features in type 1 diabetes. Sequencing used immunoSEQ multiplex PCR; TCRdb keeps in-frame clones, though not all of them. The data show around 170,000 clones, roughly 10% seen once. Source material: central memory CD4+ T cells from blood. These receptors were collected from a woman in her 30s with type 1 diabetes. The CDR3 runs from the conserved cysteine through the conserved F or W. D genes are given only for firm matches. Rows may omit the clone size; those that give it use once, few, many or a size class.

v_gene	d_gene	j_gene	abundance	CDR3aa	CDR3nt
TRBV7-8	NA	TRBJ1-1	few	CASSLGGGGDTEAFF	TGTGCCAGCAGCTTAGGTGGAGGGGGGGACACTGAAGCTTTCTTT
TRBV7-8	NA	TRBJ2-7	NA	CASSRQDVSYEQYF	TGTGCCAGCAGTAGACAGGACGTATCCTACGAGCAGTACTTC
TRBV5-4	TRBD2	TRBJ2-1	few	CASSSDRAGGVYNEQFF	TGTGCCAGCAGCTCGGACCGAGCGGGAGGGGTGTACAATGAGCAGTTCTTC
TRBV7-8	TRBD2	TRBJ2-1	NA	CASSPYRLAGVIRYEQFF	TGTGCCAGCAGCCCTTACCGACTAGCGGGAGTAATACGGTATGAGCAGTTCTTC
TRBV6-6	TRBD2	TRBJ2-1	NA	CASSTSSGSLDEQFF	TGTGCCAGCAGTACTTCTAGCGGGAGTTTAGATGAGCAGTTCTTC
TRBV4-2	TRBD1	TRBJ2-1	NA	CASSRGGRQGAYNEQFF	TGTGCCAGCAGCCGGGGAGGACGACAGGGGGCCTACAATGAGCAGTTCTTC
TRBV2	TRBD2	TRBJ2-1	few	CASRGPSGRMSYNEQFF	TGTGCCAGCAGGGGACCTAGCGGGAGAATGTCCTACAATGAGCAGTTCTTC
TRBV5-1	TRBD1	TRBJ1-1	NA	CASSWTGESTEAFF	TGCGCCAGCAGCTGGACAGGGGAGAGCACTGAAGCTTTCTTT
TRBV29-1	NA	TRBJ2-7	few	CSVGGVGGSYEQYF	TGCAGCGTTGGAGGGGTGGGGGGCTCCTACGAGCAGTACTTC
TRBV2	NA	TRBJ2-7	few	CASGQTYEQYF	TGTGCCAGCGGACAGACCTACGAGCAGTACTTC
TRBV28	NA	TRBJ2-7	few	CASSLLGTSGSSYEQYF	TGTGCCAGCAGCCTCCTTGGGACCTCCGGGAGCTCCTACGAGCAGTACTTC
TRBV30	NA	TRBJ2-7	NA	CAWSGDRGAEQYF	TGTGCCTGGAGCGGGGACCGCGGGGCCGAGCAGTACTTC
TRBV5-1	TRBD2	TRBJ2-1	few	CASSLASGVYNEQFF	TGCGCCAGCAGCTTGGCTAGCGGCGTTTACAATGAGCAGTTCTTC
TRBV5-1	NA	TRBJ2-1	NA	CASSPDTSPYNEQFF	TGCGCCAGCAGCCCAGACACCTCCCCCTACAATGAGCAGTTCTTC
TRBV5-4	NA	TRBJ1-2	NA	CASSNPQSFYGYTF	TGTGCCAGCAGTAATCCACAGTCCTTCTATGGCTACACCTTC
TRBV2	TRBD2	TRBJ2-1	NA	CASSEVLAGGDNEQFF	TGTGCCAGCAGTGAAGTTCTTGCGGGAGGGGACAATGAGCAGTTCTTC
TRBV14	TRBD1	TRBJ2-7	few	CASSGTAEGEQYF	TGTGCCAGCAGCGGGACAGCGGAAGGGGAGCAGTACTTC
TRBV2	TRBD2	TRBJ2-1	NA	CASQRGGRRLNEQFF	TGTGCCAGTCAGCGGGGAGGGCGTCGGTTGAATGAGCAGTTCTTC
TRBV28	TRBD1	TRBJ2-2	NA	CASSLPGTGVGELFF	TGTGCCAGCAGTTTACCCGGGACAGGGGTCGGGGAGCTGTTTTTT
TRBV14	TRBD1	TRBJ1-1	NA	CASSRWTGEPEAFF	TGTGCCAGCAGCCGATGGACAGGGGAACCTGAAGCTTTCTTT
TRBV4-2	NA	TRBJ2-5	few	CASSQVSEETQYF	TGTGCCAGCAGCCAAGTGAGCGAAGAGACCCAGTACTTC
TRBV5-1	TRBD1	TRBJ1-1	few	CASSWEGQGEAFF	TGCGCCAGCAGCTGGGAGGGACAGGGTGAAGCTTTCTTT
TRBV6-5	NA	TRBJ2-5	few	CASSAVQGGETQYF	TGTGCCAGCAGTGCCGTTCAGGGTGGAGAGACCCAGTACTTC
TRBV18	NA	TRBJ1-2	NA	CASSPPWDMDGYTF	TGTGCCAGCTCACCACCCTGGGACATGGATGGCTACACCTTC
TRBV5-1	TRBD1	TRBJ1-1	few	CASSVGQGGTEAFF	TGCGCCAGCAGCGTGGGACAGGGGGGCACTGAAGCTTTCTTT
TRBV5-1	NA	TRBJ2-1	NA	CAPRLGQFF	TGCGCCCCGAGGCTCGGGCAGTTCTTC
TRBV25-1	NA	TRBJ2-3	NA	CASTSPGVSTDTQYF	TGTGCCAGCACCTCACCAGGGGTCAGCACAGATACGCAGTATTTT
TRBV5-1	NA	TRBJ2-7	NA	CASSLEGRSYEQYF	TGCGCCAGCAGCTTGGAGGGGCGATCCTACGAGCAGTACTTC
TRBV19	NA	TRBJ2-7	NA	CASSEGESYEQYF	TGTGCCAGTAGTGAGGGGGAGAGCTACGAGCAGTACTTC
TRBV19	TRBD1	TRBJ2-1	few	CASSMTGGPYNEQFF	TGTGCCAGTAGTATGACAGGGGGGCCCTACAATGAGCAGTTCTTC
TRBV11-3	TRBD1	TRBJ1-2	NA	CASSWDRGDGYTF	TGTGCCAGCAGCTGGGACAGGGGCGATGGCTACACCTTC
TRBV18	NA	TRBJ2-5	NA	CASSPVATGTNQETQYF	TGTGCCAGCTCCCCAGTGGCTACAGGGACCAACCAAGAGACCCAGTACTTC
TRBV14	NA	TRBJ2-7	few	CASSPIGTQAYEQYF	TGTGCCAGCAGCCCAATCGGGACTCAAGCCTACGAGCAGTACTTC
TRBV18	TRBD2	TRBJ2-5	NA	CASSSGLAGETQYF	TGTGCCAGCTCATCGGGACTAGCGGGAGAGACCCAGTACTTC
TRBV11-3	NA	TRBJ2-1	NA	CASSLEQGSNEQFF	TGTGCCAGCAGCTTAGAACAGGGAAGCAATGAGCAGTTCTTC
TRBV14	TRBD1	TRBJ1-4	NA	CASSPGQGNEKLFF	TGTGCCAGCAGCCCTGGACAGGGGAATGAAAAACTGTTTTTT
TRBV28	TRBD1	TRBJ2-1	few	CASSLPGQGNEQFF	TGTGCCAGCAGTTTACCGGGACAGGGCAATGAGCAGTTCTTC
TRBV5-1	TRBD2	TRBJ2-7	NA	CASSLGTTSGEQYF	TGCGCCAGCAGCCTCGGGACTACGTCGGGTGAGCAGTACTTC